Following are 27 T cell receptor beta chains from one sample sequenced in a study of cytomegalovirus exposure and HLA in healthy donors. The PCR was carried out with 60 Vbeta primers and 13 Jbeta primers. Generated by immunoSEQ multiplex PCR, the TCRdb table keeps only in-frame clones and is missing some. The sample has approximately 160,000 clones; 76% are singletons. The sequenced sample was PBMCs. Receptors originate from a female donor in good health and CMV-seronegative.

The V and J genes are TRBV7-9 and TRBJ1-3, with TRBD1 as a possible D gene (6 bases). The germline CDR1 and CDR2 sequences are SEHNR and FQNEAQ (reference sequence). V lost 0 bases, J lost 0 bases, and 15 bases lay in between. CDR3 size: 18 residues. The CDR3 DNA sequence: TGTGCCAGCAGCTTAGCGGTTTGGACAGACAGCTCTGGAAACACCATATATTTT. Its translation is CASSLAVWTDSSGNTIYF.

The chain couples TRBV1 to TRBJ2-5; the D call of TRBD1 is as the table states it, not checked on the DNA. TRBV1 is marked as a pseudogene. The CDR3 consists of 16 residues. In nucleotides, the CDR3 is TGCACCAGCAGCCAAGAGCAGCCGCAGGACCAAGAGACCCAGTACTTC. Translation: CTSSQEQPQDQETQYF.

The rearrangement joins TRBV9 to TRBJ2-1; possibly TRBD1 for D (7 bases). The germline V gene has CDR1 SGDLS and CDR2 YYNGEE. The V and J ends lost 3 bases and 2 bases respectively, with 12 bases between them. This CDR3 has 15 amino acids. CDR3 DNA sequence: TGTGCCAGCAGCGAGCAGGGGGGAACCTACAATGAGCAGTTCTTC. This translates into CASSEQGGTYNEQFF.

CDR3 loop: CASSMGAASGLTF. The CDR3 region has the DNA TGTGCCAGTAGTATGGGCGCGGCCAGCGGCCTGACTTTC. The rearrangement joins TRBV19 to TRBJ2-6, with a tentative D call TRBD2 (5 bases). The V gene lost 3 bases and the J gene lost 15 bases, with 15 bases spanning the gap. CDR1 and CDR2 from the germline V gene are LNHDA and SQIVND (reference sequence). This CDR3 comprises 13 residues.

The rearrangement uses TRBV28 and TRBJ1-2, with TRBD1 matching over 8 bases. Per the germline V gene, CDR1 is MDHEN and CDR2 is SYDVKM. V shed 1 base and J 4 bases; nucleotides not matched to a gene: 5. The CDR3 consists of 15 residues. CDR3 region: CASSLSPGTGYGYTF. CDR3 in DNA: TGTGCCAGCAGTTTATCCCCCGGGACAGGCTATGGCTACACCTTC.

The rearrangement uses TRBV30 and TRBJ1-1; TRBD1 matches 7 bases. This CDR3 is built from 12 residues. V lost 5 bases and J lost 6; bases outside the gene matches: 6. Germline V gene lookup returns CDR1 GTSNPN and CDR2 SVGIG (reference sequence). In DNA, the CDR3 is TGTGCCTGGGGGGGGACAGTAGCTGAAGCTTTCTTT. It is translated as CAWGGTVAEAFF. The complete variable domain, with remaining parts taken from reference TRBV30 and TRBJ1-1, reads SQTIHQWPATLVQPVGSPLSLECTVEGTSNPNLYWYRQAAGRGLQLLFYSVGIGQISSEVPQNLSASRPQDRQFILSSKKLLLSDSGFYLCAWGGTVAEAFFGQGTRLTVV.

The chain recombines TRBV13 with TRBJ1-1, with D perhaps matching TRBD1 (5 bases). Per the germline V gene, CDR1 is PRHDT and CDR2 is FYEKMQ (reference sequence). V was trimmed by 0 bases and J by 8 bases, leaving 13 bases between them. This CDR3 contains 14 residues. CDR3 protein: CASSLGGRAGEAFF. The CDR3, as DNA: TGTGCCAGCAGCTTAGGCGGCAGGGCAGGCGAAGCTTTCTTT.

V is TRBV5-1 and J is TRBJ2-5, with TRBD1 matching over 10 bases. The J call may be mistaken, given a closer DNA end match to TRBJ2-7. CDR3 size: 14 residues. In germline, CDR1 is SGHRS, CDR2 YFSETQ. CDR3 region: CASSEDRGTYEQYF. CDR3 in DNA: TGCGCCAGCAGCGAGGACAGGGGGACCTACGAGCAGTACTTC.

This clone was counted a single time. The chain combines TRBV5-1 with TRBJ1-2; D remains ambiguous. The germline V gene has CDR1 SGHRS and CDR2 YFSETQ. V lost 0 bases to trimming and J lost 5 bases, with 11 bases between them. This CDR3 contains 14 residues. DNA of the CDR3: TGCGCCAGCAGCTTGGCAGCGACGTTATATGGCTACACCTTC. It codes for CASSLAATLYGYTF.

The gene calls are TRBV5-1 and TRBJ1-2; 7 positions agree with TRBD1. The germline gives CDR1 SGHRS, CDR2 YFSETQ. The CDR3 sequence is 15 residues long. With 0 bases clipped from V and 5 bases from J, the junction kept 7 bases outside the gene matches. The CDR3 sequence: CASSLGSRQGYGYTF. The CDR3 coding sequence is TGCGCCAGCAGCTTGGGTTCCAGACAGGGTTATGGCTACACCTTC.

The V and J genes are TRBV30 and TRBJ1-5; D is perhaps TRBD1 (5 bases). Germline assignment: CDR1 GTSNPN and CDR2 SVGIG (reference sequence). Trimming removed 0 bases from V and 3 bases from J, with 24 bases in between. The CDR3 covers 19 residues. The CDR3 DNA reads as TGTGCCTGGAGTGTAAAGGGGTTCGGCAGTCGGGTTTTCAATCAGCCCCAGCATTTT. This gives the protein CAWSVKGFGSRVFNQPQHF.

This chain uses TRBV27 with TRBJ2-1, with 7 positions matching TRBD1. Germline CDR1 and CDR2: MNHEY and SMNVEV (reference sequence). J gave up 5 bases and V 2 bases, and 6 bases lay outside the gene matches. The CDR3 extends over 15 amino acids. CDR3 nucleotides: TGTGCCAGCAGTTTAGAGAGGGGGCGAAACAATGAGCAGTTCTTC. Protein product: CASSLERGRNNEQFF.

V gene TRBV5-6 combines with J gene TRBJ2-3; TRBD2 matches 9 bases. Trimming removed 4 bases from V and 1 base from J; junction bases left unmatched: 16. Germline V lookup: CDR1 SGHDT, CDR2 YYEEEE. The length of the CDR3 is 19 residues. CDR3 DNA: TGTGCCAGCAGCGCCTTTCTGCGGGGGGGCCTATTCCGCACAGATACGCAGTATTTT. This translates into CASSAFLRGGLFRTDTQYF.

The chain couples TRBV7-3 to TRBJ2-3, with a weak D call TRBD1 (6 bases). Looked up from germline, CDR1 is SGHTA and CDR2 is FQGTGA. The CDR3 is made up of 17 amino acids. Trimming removed 0 bases from V and 2 bases from J, with 15 bases in between. This chain's CDR3 is CASSLTGGSRSTDTQYF. The CDR3 nucleotides read TGTGCCAGCAGCTTAACAGGGGGATCCAGGTCCACAGATACGCAGTATTTT. Drawing the rest from reference TRBV7-3 and TRBJ2-3, the complete variable domain is GAGVSQTPSNKVTEKGKYVELRCDPISGHTALYWYRQSLGQGPEFLIYFQGTGAADDSGLPNDRFFAVRPEGSVSTLKIQRTERGDSAVYLCASSLTGGSRSTDTQYFGPGTRLTVL.

The V call is TRBV29-1, the J call TRBJ1-2, with TRBD1 identical over 8 bases. This CDR3 contains 17 residues. The V segment lost 6 bases and the J segment 0 bases; nucleotides outside the gene matches: 15. Germline loops: CDR1 SQVTM, CDR2 ANQGSEA. The CDR3: CSVRQGAHSSANYGYTF. The CDR3 nucleotides read TGCAGCGTCCGCCAGGGGGCACACTCCTCAGCTAACTATGGCTACACCTTC.

The chain couples TRBV6-5 to TRBJ1-2, with D possibly TRBD1 on 6 matching bases. V lost 5 bases to trimming and J lost 2 bases, with 15 bases between them. The CDR3 runs to 15 residues. Germline CDR1 and CDR2: MNHEY and SVGAGI. The CDR3 loop is CASSGGLGQNYGYTF. Written as DNA, the CDR3 is TGTGCCAGCAGTGGCGGACTTGGACAGAACTATGGCTACACCTTC.

The V call is TRBV2, the J call TRBJ2-3, with D maybe TRBD1 (6 bases). CDR1 is SNHLY, CDR2 FYNNEI, per germline. V was pared by 9 bases and J by 0 bases, with 16 bases between. This CDR3 is built from 15 residues. In DNA form, the CDR3 reads TGTGCCAGAGGCCGGCAGGGGCTAAGCACAGATACGCAGTATTTT. Its protein product is CARGRQGLSTDTQYF.

The V gene is TRBV7-9, the J gene TRBJ2-3; maybe TRBD2 (5 bases). In germline, CDR1 is SEHNR, CDR2 FQNEAQ (reference sequence). Trimming stripped 3 bases from V and 5 bases from J, with 9 bases between. This CDR3 has 13 amino acids. DNA for the CDR3: TGTGCCAGCAGCTTCGGGGTTGGAGATACGCAGTATTTT. Translation gives CASSFGVGDTQYF.

V and J are TRBV7-3 and TRBJ2-1; D is unclear. V was pared by 2 bases and J by 12 bases, with 17 bases between. Germline loops: CDR1 SGHTA, CDR2 FQGTGA. This CDR3 spans 14 amino acids. The CDR3 bases are TGTGCCAGCAGCTTACTTTTGACTGGCGGTGTGCAGTTCTTC. Translation gives CASSLLLTGGVQFF.

This clone occurred a few times. The chain has TRBV19 and TRBJ2-3; tentatively, D is TRBD2 (6 bases). The CDR3 is 12 residues long. V gave up 10 bases and J gave up 0 bases, with 8 bases separating them. CDR1 and CDR2 (germline): LNHDA, SQIVND (reference sequence). This CDR3 is CATGLSTDTQYF. The CDR3 nucleotides are TGTGCCACCGGACTAAGCACAGATACGCAGTATTTT.

This clone came up once. Other DNA sequences in the sample encode the same CDR3. The chain recombines TRBV19 with TRBJ1-2, with TRBD1 as a possible D gene (6 bases). Trimming took off 3 bases at V and 4 bases at J, with 9 bases between the two ends. The V gene's germline CDR1 is LNHDA and CDR2 SQIVND (reference sequence). The CDR3 runs to 13 residues. The CDR3 protein is CASSIGRGYGYTF. Here the CDR3 DNA reads TGTGCCAGTAGTATCGGCAGGGGCTATGGCTACACCTTC.

Ten or more counts support this clone. This chain uses TRBV15 with TRBJ1-2, with TRBD1 matching over 7 bases. Germline loops: CDR1 LNHNV, CDR2 YYDKDF (reference sequence). The CDR3 contains 15 residues. J lost 5 bases, V lost 0 bases, and 6 bases had no gene match. Here the CDR3 reads CATSRDRGTVYGYTF. For the CDR3, the DNA is TGTGCCACCAGCAGAGATCGGGGGACAGTATATGGCTACACCTTC.

The gene calls are TRBV2 and TRBJ2-7; 9 bases align to TRBD1. There are 14 residues in the CDR3. The J segment lost 7 bases and the V segment lost 8 bases, leaving 12 bases of the junction unmatched. CDR1 and CDR2 (germline): SNHLY, FYNNEI. The CDR3 loop is CASGDTTGGGEQYF. DNA of the CDR3: TGTGCCAGCGGAGATACTACAGGGGGCGGGGAGCAGTACTTC.

This rearrangement joins TRBV6-5 to TRBJ1-6; no clear D. The CDR3 contains 13 residues. The V end was cut by 7 bases, the J end by 14 bases, with 18 bases between. The germline V gene has CDR1 MNHEY and CDR2 SVGAGI. CDR3 nucleotides: TGTGCCAGCAAGAGAACTTCTCTCCTCACCCTCCACTTT. The encoded protein is CASKRTSLLTLHF.

J is TRBJ2-7 and V is TRBV7-3; the match to TRBD2 covers 8 bases. The CDR3 has 15 residues. Germline values: CDR1 SGHTA, CDR2 FQGTGA. Unmatched junction bases numbered 9, after V lost 5 bases and J lost 3 bases. The CDR3 sequence is CASSPGGSGSYEQYF. For the CDR3, the DNA is TGTGCCAGCAGCCCCGGGGGGAGCGGGAGCTACGAGCAGTACTTC. The complete variable domain, with remaining parts taken from reference TRBV7-3 and TRBJ2-7, reads GAGVSQTPSNKVTEKGKYVELRCDPISGHTALYWYRQSLGQGPEFLIYFQGTGAADDSGLPNDRFFAVRPEGSVSTLKIQRTERGDSAVYLCASSPGGSGSYEQYFGPGTRLTVT.

The chain combines TRBV7-2 with TRBJ1-1, with D uncertain. There are 14 residues in the CDR3. V shed 1 base and J shed 9 bases, with 15 bases lying between them. Germline CDR1 reads SGHTA; CDR2 reads FQGNSA. CDR3 sequence: CASSLDPSTRKAFF. CDR3 coding DNA: TGTGCCAGCAGCTTAGACCCTTCGACAAGGAAAGCTTTCTTT.

This clone was counted a single time. The genes are TRBV18 and TRBJ2-6; D is ambiguous. CDR3 length: 17 amino acids. The germline V gene has CDR1 KGHSH and CDR2 LQKENI. V was cut by 1 base and J by 0 bases, with 10 bases left in between. DNA for the CDR3: TGTGCCAGCTCACCACGAGAGGCGACCTCTGGGGCCAACGTCCTGACTTTC. Translating it yields CASSPREATSGANVLTF. Full variable domain (rest looked up from reference TRBV18 and TRBJ2-6): NAGVMQNPRHLVRRRGQEARLRCSPMKGHSHVYWYRQLPEEGLKFMVYLQKENIIDESGMPKERFSAEFPKEGPSILRIQQVVRGDSAAYFCASSPREATSGANVLTFGAGSRLTVL.